The 5 T cell receptor beta chains given below trace back to one sample, sequenced in a study of PD-1 blockade in classical Hodgkin lymphoma. Assay used: immunoSEQ multiplex PCR; TCRdb lists only in-frame clones, some missing. The repertoire holds about 64,000 clones, about 89% seen once, with approximately 10% in the top ten. The sample's time point: cycle 4 day 1 (C4D1), after 6 weeks of nivolumab. No patient escaped relapse after autologous stem cell transplantation, and brentuximab vedotin exposure varied. The starting material was peripheral blood mononuclear cells (PBMCs), obtained before the fourth cycle of nivolumab. These TCRs come from a human donor with classical Hodgkin lymphoma.

The chain employs TRBV6-1 and TRBJ2-5; tentatively, D is TRBD2 (7 bases). Trimming left V 6 bases short and J 1 base short, with 21 bases between. The CDR3 consists of 17 residues. From germline, CDR1 is MNHNS and CDR2 SASEGT. CDR3: CASRERGDGGTQETQYF. In DNA form, the CDR3 reads TGTGCCAGCAGGGAAAGGGGGGACGGGGGGACCCAAGAGACCCAGTACTTC.

V usage is TRBV7-9 and J usage is TRBJ2-4; 9 nucleotides line up with TRBD2. CDR1 and CDR2 (germline): SEHNR, FQNEAQ (reference sequence). The CDR3 loop spans 13 amino acids. The CDR3 nucleotides are TGTGCTACGGGGCGCGGGGGGGAAAACATTCAGTACTTC. Its protein product is CATGRGGENIQYF. Full variable domain (missing parts from reference TRBV7-9 and TRBJ2-4): DTGVSQNPRHKITKRGQNVTFRCDPISEHNRLYWYRQTLGQGPEFLTYFQNEAQLEKSRLLSDRFSAERPKGSFSTLEIQRTEQGDSAMYLCATGRGGENIQYFGAGTRLSVL.

The chain recombines TRBV7-8 with TRBJ2-2; 7 bases are a match to TRBD1. The CDR3 has 19 residues. Per the germline V gene, CDR1 is SGHVS and CDR2 is FQNEAQ. Germline trimming cut 0 bases from V and 1 base from J; bases unmatched to any gene: 11. CDR3 protein: CASSLAGTAKGGNTGELFF. CDR3 in DNA: TGTGCCAGCAGCTTAGCGGGGACAGCCAAAGGGGGGAACACCGGGGAGCTGTTTTTT.

The chain has TRBV5-1 and TRBJ1-2; perhaps TRBD1 as D (6 bases). Per germline, CDR1 SGHRS and CDR2 YFSETQ. V was pared by 0 bases and J by 6 bases, with 12 bases between. CDR3 length: 14 residues. This CDR3 is CASSLEGGINGYTF. The DNA for the CDR3 is TGCGCCAGCAGCTTGGAGGGGGGAATAAATGGCTACACCTTC.

In its sample, this clone ranks as medium-sized (0.01 to 0.1%). The chain has TRBV7-3 and TRBJ1-6, with 8 bases matching TRBD1. The V gene's germline CDR1 is SGHTA and CDR2 FQGTGA. Trimming at V came to 3 bases and at J to 11 bases, leaving 3 bases not matched to a gene. This CDR3 comprises 13 residues. CDR3 coding DNA: TGTGCCAGCAGCTTGACAGGGGCCCCACCCCTCCACTTT. This sequence encodes CASSLTGAPPLHF.